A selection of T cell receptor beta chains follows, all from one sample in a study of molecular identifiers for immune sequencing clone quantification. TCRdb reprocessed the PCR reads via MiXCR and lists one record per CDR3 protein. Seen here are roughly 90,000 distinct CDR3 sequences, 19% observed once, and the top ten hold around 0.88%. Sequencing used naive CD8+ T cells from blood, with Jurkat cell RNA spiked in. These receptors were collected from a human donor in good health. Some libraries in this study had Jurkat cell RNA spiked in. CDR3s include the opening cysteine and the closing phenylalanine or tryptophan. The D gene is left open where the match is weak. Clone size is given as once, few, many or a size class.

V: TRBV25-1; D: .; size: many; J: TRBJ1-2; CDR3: CACWGDYGYTF; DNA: TGTGCCTGCTGGGGGGACTATGGCTACACCTTC
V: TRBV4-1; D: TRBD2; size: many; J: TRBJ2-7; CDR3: CASSQEPGLAGSSSYEQYF; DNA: TGCGCCAGCAGCCAAGAACCCGGACTAGCGGGTAGCTCGTCCTACGAGCAGTACTTC
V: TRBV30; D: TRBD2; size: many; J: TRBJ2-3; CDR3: CAWSAAGTNTDTQYF; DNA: TGTGCCTGGAGTGCAGCGGGAACTAATACAGATACGCAGTATTTT
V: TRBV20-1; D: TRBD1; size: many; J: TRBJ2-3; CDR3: CSATGTAKENTDTQYF; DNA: TGCAGTGCCACCGGGACAGCAAAAGAAAACACAGATACGCAGTATTTT
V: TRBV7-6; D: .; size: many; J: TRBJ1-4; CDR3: CASSPSEGNEKLFF; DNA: TGTGCCAGCAGCCCCTCGGAGGGGAATGAAAAACTGTTTTTT
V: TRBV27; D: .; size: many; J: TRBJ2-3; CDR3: CASSFGQSTDTQYF; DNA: TGTGCCAGCAGTTTCGGTCAGAGCACAGATACGCAGTATTTT
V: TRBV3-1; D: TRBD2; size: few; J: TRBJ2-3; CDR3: CASSQDSLAGGWTDTQYF; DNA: TGTGCCAGCAGCCAAGATTCCCTAGCGGGAGGGTGGACAGATACGCAGTATTTT
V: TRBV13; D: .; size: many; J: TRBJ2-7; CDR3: CASSSAGPEQYF; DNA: TGTGCCAGCAGCTCCGCAGGACCCGAGCAGTACTTC
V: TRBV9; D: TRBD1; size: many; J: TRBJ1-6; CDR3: CASSVRDRANSPLHF; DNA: TGTGCCAGCAGCGTAAGGGACAGGGCAAATTCACCCCTCCACTTT
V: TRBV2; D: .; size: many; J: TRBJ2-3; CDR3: CASNPRDSTDTQYF; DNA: TGTGCCAGCAACCCCCGGGACAGCACAGATACGCAGTATTTT
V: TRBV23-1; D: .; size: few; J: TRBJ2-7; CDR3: CATTPGDYEQYF; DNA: TGCGCCACTACCCCAGGGGACTACGAGCAGTACTTC
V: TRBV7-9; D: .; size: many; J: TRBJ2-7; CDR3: CASSAGGYEQYF; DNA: TGTGCCAGCAGCGCCGGGGGCTACGAGCAGTACTTC
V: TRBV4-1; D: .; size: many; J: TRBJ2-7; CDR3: CASSQDSTTGAYEQYF; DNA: TGCGCCAGCAGCCAAGATTCGACGACAGGAGCCTACGAGCAGTACTTC